The entry below describes one T cell receptor beta chain. This specimen belongs to a study of blood T cell repertoires in COVID-19. Turning to the study itself: Material from acute and convalescent COVID-19 was sourced from the United States, Italy and Spain.

Some clones are missing from TCRdb's copy, which holds only in-frame ones; the method was immunoSEQ multiplex PCR. The sample records some 200,000 clones, about 86% being singletons. This CDR3 is 16 amino acids long. Trimming stripped 2 bases from V and 4 bases from J, with 18 bases between. CDR1 is MDHEN, CDR2 SYDVKM, per germline. The Seattle site enrolled patients during active infection and followed them longitudinally. The material sequenced was peripheral blood. This clonotype originated in a woman aged 55-75 years with COVID-19, enrolled during active disease. The chain employs TRBV28 and TRBJ2-7; a weak D match, TRBD2 (6 bases). CDR3 loop: CASSLGDGGGAYEQYF. The CDR3 DNA reads TGTGCCAGCAGTTTAGGGGATGGAGGAGGGGCTTACGAGCAGTACTTC.